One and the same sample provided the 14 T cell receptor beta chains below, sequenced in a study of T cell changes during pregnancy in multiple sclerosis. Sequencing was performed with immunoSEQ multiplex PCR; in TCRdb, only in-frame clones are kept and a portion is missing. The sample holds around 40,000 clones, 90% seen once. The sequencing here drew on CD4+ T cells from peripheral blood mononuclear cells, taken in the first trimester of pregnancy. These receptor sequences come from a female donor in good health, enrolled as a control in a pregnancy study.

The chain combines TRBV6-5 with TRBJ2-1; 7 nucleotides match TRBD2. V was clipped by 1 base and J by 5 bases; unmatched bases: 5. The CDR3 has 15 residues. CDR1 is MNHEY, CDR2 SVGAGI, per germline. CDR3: CASSYYLADNNEQFF. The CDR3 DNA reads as TGTGCCAGCAGTTACTACCTAGCGGACAACAATGAGCAGTTCTTC.

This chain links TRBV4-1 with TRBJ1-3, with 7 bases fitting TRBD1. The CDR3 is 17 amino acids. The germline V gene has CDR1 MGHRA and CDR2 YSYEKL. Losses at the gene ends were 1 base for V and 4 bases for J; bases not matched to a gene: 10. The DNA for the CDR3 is TGCGCCAGCAGCCAAGTCACCCCGGGGACAGTCGGAAACACCATATATTTT. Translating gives CASSQVTPGTVGNTIYF.

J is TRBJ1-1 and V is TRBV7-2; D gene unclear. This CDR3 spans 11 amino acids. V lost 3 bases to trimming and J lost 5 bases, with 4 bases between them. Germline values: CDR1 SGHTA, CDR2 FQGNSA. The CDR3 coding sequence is TGTGCCAGCAGCTTCTATACTGAAGCTTTCTTT. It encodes CASSFYTEAFF.

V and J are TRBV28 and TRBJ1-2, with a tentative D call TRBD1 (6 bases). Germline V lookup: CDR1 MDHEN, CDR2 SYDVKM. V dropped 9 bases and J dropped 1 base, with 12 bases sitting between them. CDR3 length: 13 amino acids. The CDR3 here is CASEQGDNYGYTF. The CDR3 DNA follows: TGTGCCAGTGAACAGGGAGATAACTATGGCTACACCTTC.

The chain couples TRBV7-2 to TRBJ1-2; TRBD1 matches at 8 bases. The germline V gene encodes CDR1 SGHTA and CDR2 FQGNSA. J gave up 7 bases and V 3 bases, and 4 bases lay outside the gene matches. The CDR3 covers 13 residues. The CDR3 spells CASSFQGASGYTF. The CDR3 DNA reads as TGTGCCAGCAGCTTCCAGGGGGCGAGTGGCTACACCTTC.

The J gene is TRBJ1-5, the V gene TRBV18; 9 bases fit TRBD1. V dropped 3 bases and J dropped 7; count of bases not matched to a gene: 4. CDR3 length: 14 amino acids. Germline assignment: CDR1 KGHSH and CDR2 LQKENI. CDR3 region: CASSPGQGRQPQHF. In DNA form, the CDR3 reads TGTGCCAGCTCACCGGGACAGGGAAGGCAGCCCCAGCATTTT.

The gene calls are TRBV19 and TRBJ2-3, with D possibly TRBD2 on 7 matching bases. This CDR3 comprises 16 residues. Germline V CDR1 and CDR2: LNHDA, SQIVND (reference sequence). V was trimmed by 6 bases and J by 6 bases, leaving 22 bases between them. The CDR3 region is CASSPRGKGGLDTQYF. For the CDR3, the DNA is TGTGCCAGTAGCCCTAGGGGGAAGGGGGGGCTGGATACGCAGTATTTT.

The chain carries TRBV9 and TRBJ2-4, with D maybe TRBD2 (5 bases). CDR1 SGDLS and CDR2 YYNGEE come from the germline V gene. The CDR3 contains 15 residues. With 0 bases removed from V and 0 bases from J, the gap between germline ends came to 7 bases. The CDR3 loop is CASSVEAVAKNIQYF. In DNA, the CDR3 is TGTGCCAGCAGCGTAGAAGCGGTAGCCAAAAACATTCAGTACTTC.

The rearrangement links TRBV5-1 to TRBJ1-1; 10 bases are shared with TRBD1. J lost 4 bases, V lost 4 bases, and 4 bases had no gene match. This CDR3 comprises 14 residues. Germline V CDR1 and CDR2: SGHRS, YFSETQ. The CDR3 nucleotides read TGCGCCAGCAGCGTCGGACAGGGGGGCACTGAAGCTTTCTTT. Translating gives CASSVGQGGTEAFF.

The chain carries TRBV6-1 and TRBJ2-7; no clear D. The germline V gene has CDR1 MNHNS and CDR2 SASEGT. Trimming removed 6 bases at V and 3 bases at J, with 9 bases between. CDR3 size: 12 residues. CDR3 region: CASSDTVYEQYF. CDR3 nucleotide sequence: TGTGCCAGCAGCGATACAGTCTACGAGCAGTACTTC.

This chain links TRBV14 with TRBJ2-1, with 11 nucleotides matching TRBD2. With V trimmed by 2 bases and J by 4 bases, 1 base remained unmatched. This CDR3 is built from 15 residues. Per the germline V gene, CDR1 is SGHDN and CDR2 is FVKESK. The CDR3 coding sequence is TGTGCCAGCAGCCAACTAGCGGGGGGTTACAATGAGCAGTTCTTC. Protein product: CASSQLAGGYNEQFF.

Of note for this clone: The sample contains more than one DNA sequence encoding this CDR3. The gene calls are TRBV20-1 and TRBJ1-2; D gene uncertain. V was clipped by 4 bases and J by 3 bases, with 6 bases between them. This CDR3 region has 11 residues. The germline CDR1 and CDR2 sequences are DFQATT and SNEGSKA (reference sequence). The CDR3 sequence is CSATTDYGYTF. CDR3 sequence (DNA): TGCAGTGCTACCACAGACTATGGCTACACCTTC.

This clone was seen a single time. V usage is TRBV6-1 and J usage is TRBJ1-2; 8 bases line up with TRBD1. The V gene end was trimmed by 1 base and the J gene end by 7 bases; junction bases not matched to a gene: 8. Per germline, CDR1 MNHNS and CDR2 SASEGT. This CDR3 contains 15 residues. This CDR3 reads CASSEVLGQGGGYTF. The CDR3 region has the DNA TGTGCCAGCAGTGAAGTTCTAGGACAGGGAGGTGGCTACACCTTC.

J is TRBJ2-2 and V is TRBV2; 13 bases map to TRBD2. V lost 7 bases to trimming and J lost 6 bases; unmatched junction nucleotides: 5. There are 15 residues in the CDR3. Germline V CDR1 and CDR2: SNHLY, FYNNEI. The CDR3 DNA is TGTGCCAGCAAACTAGCGGGGGGGCCCGCCGGGGAGCTGTTTTTT. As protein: CASKLAGGPAGELFF.